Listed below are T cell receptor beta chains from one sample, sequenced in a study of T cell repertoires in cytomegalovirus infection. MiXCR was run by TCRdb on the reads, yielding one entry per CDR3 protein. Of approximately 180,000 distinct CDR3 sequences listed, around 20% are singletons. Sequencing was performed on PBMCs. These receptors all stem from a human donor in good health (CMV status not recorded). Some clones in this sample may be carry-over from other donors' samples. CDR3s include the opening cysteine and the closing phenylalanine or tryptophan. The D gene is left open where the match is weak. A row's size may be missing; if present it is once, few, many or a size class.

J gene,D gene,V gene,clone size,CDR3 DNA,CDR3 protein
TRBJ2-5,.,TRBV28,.,TGTGCCAGCCGATCTGAGACCCAGTACTTC,CASRSETQYF
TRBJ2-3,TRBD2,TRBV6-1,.,TGTGCCAGCAGTCCGTCCTCCGGGAGGATCAGTACGCAGTATTTT,CASSPSSGRISTQYF
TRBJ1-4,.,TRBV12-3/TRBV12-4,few,TGTGCCAGCACCCTTACCTCAGGCAATGAAAAACTGTTTTTT,CASTLTSGNEKLFF
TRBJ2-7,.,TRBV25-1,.,TGTGCCAGCAGTGAATTAGAGGTTCCCTACGAGCAGTACTTC,CASSELEVPYEQYF
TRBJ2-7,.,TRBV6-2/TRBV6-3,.,TGTGCCAGCAGAACGCAACGAGGGAGCTCCTACGAGCAGTACTTC,CASRTQRGSSYEQYF
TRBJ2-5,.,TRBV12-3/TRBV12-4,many,TGTGCCAGCAGCCTAGGTGTAGAGACCCAGTACTTC,CASSLGVETQYF
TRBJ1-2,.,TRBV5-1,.,TGCGCCAGCAGTTCTGGACCAGGGTGCGTCTATGGCTACACCTTC,CASSSGPGCVYGYTF
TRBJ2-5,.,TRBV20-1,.,TGCAGTGCTAGTAACAGCCAAGAGACCCAGTACTTC,CSASNSQETQYF
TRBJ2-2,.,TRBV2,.,TGTGCCAGCAGTGGCCCTGTCGTGGGGGCTAACGGGGAGCTGTTTTTT,CASSGPVVGANGELFF
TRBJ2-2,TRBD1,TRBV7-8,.,TGTGCCAGCAGCCCCTCGGACAGGGGGATTGGCGGGGAGCTGTTTTTT,CASSPSDRGIGGELFF
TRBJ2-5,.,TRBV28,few,TGTGCCAGCAGTCCACCAGGTTTGAAGACCCAGTACTTC,CASSPPGLKTQYF
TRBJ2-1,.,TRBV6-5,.,TGTGCCAGCAGTGAAAGGGGCCCAGGGGTCAATGAGCAGTTCTTC,CASSERGPGVNEQFF
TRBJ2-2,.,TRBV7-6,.,TGTGCCAGCAGCGGGACTTCAATAAACACCGGGGAGCTGTTTTTT,CASSGTSINTGELFF
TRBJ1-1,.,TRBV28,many,TGTGCCAGCACGCGGGGTGTTAACACTGAAGCTTTCTTT,CASTRGVNTEAFF
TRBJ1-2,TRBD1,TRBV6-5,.,TGTGCCAGCAGTTACTGGCAGGGGGCTGGAGGCTACACCTTC,CASSYWQGAGGYTF
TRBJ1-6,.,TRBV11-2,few,TGTGCCAGCAGCTTAGATCTTGAACTCTCCTATAATTCACCCCTCCACTTT,CASSLDLELSYNSPLHF
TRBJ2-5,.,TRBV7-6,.,TGTGCCAGCAGCTTAGGGGTACTGACAGCCTACCAAGAGACCCAGTACTTC,CASSLGVLTAYQETQYF
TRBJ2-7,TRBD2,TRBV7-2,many,TGTGCCAGCAGCGCCGCCGGGACTAGCTACGAGCAGTACTTC,CASSAAGTSYEQYF
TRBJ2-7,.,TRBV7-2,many,TGTGCCAGCACCACATCAAGGACAGCTACCTACGAGCAGTACTTC,CASTTSRTATYEQYF
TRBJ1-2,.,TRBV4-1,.,TGCGCCAGCAGCCAAGACTATGGTGGCTACACCTTC,CASSQDYGGYTF
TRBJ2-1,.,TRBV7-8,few,TGTGCCAGCAGCTTAGGGGGGGGCCGATATGGTGGTGAGCAGTTCTTC,CASSLGGGRYGGEQFF
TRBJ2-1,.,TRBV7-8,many,TGTGCCAGCACGGTGGTGCCGTACAATGAGCAGTTCTTC,CASTVVPYNEQFF
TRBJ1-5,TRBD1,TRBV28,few,TGTGCCAGCAGTTTGCGGTCAGGGGGGTATGGTCAGCCCCAGCATTTT,CASSLRSGGYGQPQHF
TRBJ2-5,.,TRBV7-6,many,TGTGCCAGCAGCTTAGCGGCGGGGACTCAAGAGACCCAGTACTTC,CASSLAAGTQETQYF
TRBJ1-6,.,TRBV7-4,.,TGTGCCAGCAGCTTAGAGGGGAGTTCACCCCTCCACTTT,CASSLEGSSPLHF
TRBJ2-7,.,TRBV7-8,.,TGTGCCAGCAGACTAGGTGGGGGGCGGGCGAACTACGAGCAGTACTTC,CASRLGGGRANYEQYF
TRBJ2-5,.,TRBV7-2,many,TGTGCCAGCAGCCCAATTACTAGGACGCAAGAGACCCAGTACTTC,CASSPITRTQETQYF
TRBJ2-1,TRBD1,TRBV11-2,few,TGTGCCAGCAGCCTGGCAGGGGGCCGGGGTAATGAGCAGTTCTTC,CASSLAGGRGNEQFF
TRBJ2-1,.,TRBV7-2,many,TGTGCCAGCAGCTTAGGGGCCAACTACAATGAGCAGTTCTTC,CASSLGANYNEQFF
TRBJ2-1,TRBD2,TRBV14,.,TGTGCCAGCAGTCTTCCCGGGACTAGCGGGATGTTTGAGCAGTTCTTC,CASSLPGTSGMFEQFF
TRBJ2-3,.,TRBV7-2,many,TGTGCCAGCAGCTTAGATCCGGGACCTAGCACAGATACGCAGTATTTT,CASSLDPGPSTDTQYF
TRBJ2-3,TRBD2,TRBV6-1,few,TGTGCCAGCAGTTACGAGGGACTAGCGGGAGGGACGCAGTATTTT,CASSYEGLAGGTQYF
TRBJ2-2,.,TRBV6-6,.,TGTGCCACTTACACCGGGGAGCTGTTTTTT,CATYTGELFF
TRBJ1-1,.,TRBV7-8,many,TGTGCCAGCAGCTTAGTGACCACCTTGGGCGCTGAAGCTTTCTTT,CASSLVTTLGAEAFF
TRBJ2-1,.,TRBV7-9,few,TGTGCCAGCAGTTCAATACCCAATGAGCAGTTCTTC,CASSSIPNEQFF
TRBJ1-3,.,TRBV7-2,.,TGTGCCAGCAGCTTATCCGGTTCTGGAAACACCATATATTTT,CASSLSGSGNTIYF
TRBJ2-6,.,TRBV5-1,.,TGCGCCAGCAGCCACCGCGGGGGGACAGTTAAATCTGGGGCCAACGTCCTGACTTTC,CASSHRGGTVKSGANVLTF
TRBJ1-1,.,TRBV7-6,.,TGTGCCAGCAGCTTAGTTGGCGGGGCAGAAGCTTTCTTT,CASSLVGGAEAFF
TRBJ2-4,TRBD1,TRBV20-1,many,TGCAGTGCTAGTAGGGACAGCCTGGGGAACATTCAGTACTTC,CSASRDSLGNIQYF
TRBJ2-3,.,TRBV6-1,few,TGTGCCAGCTGGGGGGACTATACGCAGTATTTT,CASWGDYTQYF
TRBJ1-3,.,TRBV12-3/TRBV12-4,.,TGTGCCAGCAGCCGAAAGAGCTCTGGAAACACCATATATTTT,CASSRKSSGNTIYF
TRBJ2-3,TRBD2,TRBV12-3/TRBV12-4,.,TGTGCCAGCAGTTTGGGTCCTAGCGGGATCGGAGATACGCAGTATTTT,CASSLGPSGIGDTQYF
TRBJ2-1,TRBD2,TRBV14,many,TGTGCCAGCAGCCAAGTTAGCGGGGCCAACAATGAGCAGTTCTTC,CASSQVSGANNEQFF
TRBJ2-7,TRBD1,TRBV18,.,TGTGCCAGCTCCCCCGGACAGGGGCGGTACGAGCAGTACTTC,CASSPGQGRYEQYF
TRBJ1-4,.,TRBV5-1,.,TGCGCCAGCAGCTTGGGGTCTAGGGAAAAACTGTTTTTT,CASSLGSREKLFF
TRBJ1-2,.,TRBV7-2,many,TGTGCCAGCAGCCCCGGGACTGTTGTAAACTATGGCTACACCTTC,CASSPGTVVNYGYTF
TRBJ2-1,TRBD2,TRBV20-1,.,TGCAGTGCCATTAGCGGGGGCGCCTACAATGAGCAGTTCTTC,CSAISGGAYNEQFF
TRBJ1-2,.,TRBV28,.,TGTGCCAGCAGCGTCACAGGGCCCCTAAACTATGGCTACACCTTC,CASSVTGPLNYGYTF
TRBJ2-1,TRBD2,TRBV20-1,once,TGCAGTGCTAGAGCCGGGACTAGCGGGACTTTC,CSARAGTSGTF